The 2 T cell receptor beta chains reported below all come from one sample, sequenced in a study of T cells in Graves' hyperthyroidism and ophthalmopathy. Amplified TCR beta CDR3 regions derived from RNA transcripts. During a first-round RT-PCR of the TCR CDR3, the HTBI primer set was used. TCRdb recomputed calls from the multiplex PCR reads with MiXCR, one row per CDR3 protein. Of 370,000 or so distinct CDR3 sequences in the sample, around 16% were seen once. The sample taken for sequencing was blood. These receptors were taken from a woman aged 18-29 years with Graves' hyperthyroidism that later progressed to Graves' ophthalmopathy.

This sequence joins TRBV6-1 and TRBJ2-3; 8 nucleotides match TRBD2. J lost 1 base, V lost 5 bases, and 11 bases had no gene match. The CDR3 contains 17 residues. Germline V CDR1 and CDR2: MNHNS, SASEGT. The CDR3 nucleotides read TGTGCCAGCAGTCAAAACAGCGGGAGCCCCCGCACAGATACGCAGTATTTT. Its translation: CASSQNSGSPRTDTQYF.

This clonotype has ten or more counts. The chain employs TRBV5-8 and TRBJ2-5; TRBD2 matches 11 bases. Germline CDR1 reads SGHTS; CDR2 reads YDEGEE. J lost 7 bases, V lost 2 bases, and 7 bases had no gene match. The CDR3 consists of 15 residues. CDR3 protein: CASSFASLAGATQYF. CDR3 in DNA: TGTGCCAGCAGCTTTGCGTCACTAGCGGGAGCGACCCAGTACTTC.